This TCR beta chain was sequenced for a study of blood T cells in healthy people across ages. Study-wide results and limits: Unsorted PBMCs prevented conclusive naive versus antigen-experienced comparison.

Of note for this clonotype: Antigen unknown.

Trimming took 2 bases from V and 8 from J, leaving 12 bases between them. This CDR3 comprises 14 residues. Germline V gene lookup returns CDR1 MRHNA and CDR2 SNTAGT. A sample-barcoded 5' primer and a J-beta primer mix were used in a second PCR of roughly 6 to 11 cycles. TCRdb independently ran MiXCR on the 5' RACE reads; one entry per CDR3 protein. The repertoire consists of about 1,400,000 distinct CDR3 sequences, with 45% to 70% occurring once and the leading ten covering under 8.5%. The sequence was obtained from a man between 18 and 35 years old in good health. The rearrangement uses TRBV6-4 and TRBJ1-4; D call uncertain. Input material: blood. The CDR3 reads CASSDPAGQEKLFF. The DNA of the CDR3 is TGTGCCAGCAGTGACCCAGCGGGCCAAGAAAAACTGTTTTTT.